A single sample gave rise to the 29 T cell receptor beta chains below, sequenced in a study of blood T cell repertoires in COVID-19. TCRdb's table, derived via immunoSEQ multiplex PCR, lists solely in-frame clones and lacks some. The sample shows under 50,000 clones, approximately 90% of them seen only once. The sequenced sample consisted of peripheral blood. These receptors were collected from a man aged 70-80 years with active COVID-19.

This clone was recorded once. This rearrangement joins TRBV4-1 to TRBJ1-4; D possibly corresponds to TRBD1 (5 bases). The CDR3 is 15 amino acids. CDR1 is MGHRA and CDR2 is YSYEKL in the germline V gene. V lost 0 bases and J 7 bases, leaving 12 bases between the germline ends. The CDR3 DNA sequence: TGCGCCAGCAGCCAAGATGGAGGGGAGCGTGAAAAACTGTTTTTT. Amino acid sequence: CASSQDGGEREKLFF.

In this sample, this clone turned up once. The chain uses TRBV7-6 and TRBJ2-3; D unresolved. Trimming took off 0 bases at V and 0 bases at J, with 16 bases between the two ends. The CDR3 is 18 amino acids. Germline values: CDR1 SGHVS, CDR2 FNYEAQ. CDR3 DNA: TGTGCCAGCAGCTTAGCGCAAAGTACCGGGTCTAGCACAGATACGCAGTATTTT. Protein product: CASSLAQSTGSSTDTQYF.

A remark on this clone: The junction shows a germline mismatch at one end, possibly a read error. V is TRBV5-1 and J is TRBJ1-1; 9 bases agree with TRBD1. The germline gives CDR1 SGHRS, CDR2 YFSETQ. There are 12 residues in the CDR3. The DNA of the CDR3 is TGCGCCAGCAGCCCGGGGACAGGGTCGGGGAACTTT. Its protein product is CASSPGTGSGNF. The full variable domain, in which reference TRBV5-1 and TRBJ1-1 provide the parts outside the CDR3, is KAGVTQTPRYLIKTRGQQVTLSCSPISGHRSVSWYQQTPGQGLQFLFEYFSETQRNKGNFPGRFSGRQFSNSRSEMNVSTLELGDSALYLCASSPGTGSGNFGQGTRLTVV.

This rearrangement joins TRBV6-2 or TRBV6-3 to TRBJ1-3; D gene ambiguous. Germline CDR1 MNHEY, CDR2 SVGEGT. Trimming cost V 4 bases and J 4 bases, with 5 bases left between them. CDR3 length equals 12 residues. CDR3 loop: CASSSGGNTIYF. The CDR3 DNA is TGTGCCAGCAGTTCGGGGGGAAACACCATATATTTT.

The chain joins TRBV29-1 to TRBJ1-1; D perhaps matches TRBD1 (6 bases). Trimming shortened V by 7 bases and J by 2 bases, and 14 bases separated the two germline ends. Germline CDR1 SQVTM, CDR2 ANQGSEA. CDR3 size: 13 residues. The CDR3 bases are TGCAGCGCCGGACAGACGAAAAACACTGAAGCTTTCTTT. Protein sequence: CSAGQTKNTEAFF.

This clone occurred once. This rearrangement joins TRBV15 to TRBJ1-5; 7 positions match TRBD1. CDR3 length: 16 residues. Germline CDR1 and CDR2: LNHNV and YYDKDF (reference sequence). V lost 1 base, J lost 2 bases, and 5 bases stayed unmatched. The CDR3 sequence is CATSRGDRVGNQPQHF. The CDR3 DNA reads TGTGCCACCAGCAGAGGAGACAGGGTTGGCAATCAGCCCCAGCATTTT.

V usage is TRBV7-9 and J usage is TRBJ2-5, with TRBD1 matching 8 bases. The end of the DNA fits TRBJ2-7 better, so the J call may be wrong. The CDR3 has 16 amino acids. Germline V gives CDR1 SEHNR, CDR2 FQNEAQ (reference sequence). Here the CDR3 reads CASSPRTGKVIYEQYF. DNA for the CDR3: TGTGCCAGCAGCCCGAGGACAGGGAAGGTGATCTACGAGCAGTACTTC.

This sequence joins TRBV27 and TRBJ1-5; TRBD1 aligns across 7 bases. The V gene's germline CDR1 is MNHEY and CDR2 SMNVEV (reference sequence). CDR3 length: 16 amino acids. Trimming at V came to 6 bases and at J to 5 bases, leaving 13 bases not matched to a gene. The CDR3 coding sequence is TGTGCCAGCAGGCCAATGGCGCAGGGGGAGCATCAGCCCCAGCATTTT. Translation: CASRPMAQGEHQPQHF.

The rearrangement links TRBV7-3 to TRBJ2-5; D perhaps matches TRBD1 (5 bases). The CDR3 sequence is 13 residues long. Trimming took 4 bases from V and 5 from J, leaving 11 bases between them. The germline gives CDR1 SGHTA, CDR2 FQGTGA. DNA of the CDR3: TGTGCCAGCAGCTCTCAGGGCCACGAGACCCAGTACTTC. This codes for CASSSQGHETQYF.

The V and J genes are TRBV5-1 and TRBJ1-6, with D perhaps matching TRBD1 (5 bases). Trimming pared 4 bases from V and 5 bases from J, leaving 13 bases between. Germline CDR1 SGHRS, CDR2 YFSETQ. This CDR3 has 15 residues. CDR3 sequence: CASSPQGVDNSPLHF. CDR3 nucleotide sequence: TGCGCCAGCAGCCCCCAGGGCGTCGATAATTCACCCCTCCACTTT.

V gene TRBV6-2 or TRBV6-3 combines with J gene TRBJ1-2; D is unresolved. V lost 0 bases and J 0 bases, leaving 5 bases between the germline ends. This CDR3 region has 14 residues. Germline-derived CDR1 and CDR2 are MNHEY and SVGEGT. The CDR3, as DNA: TGTGCCAGCAGTTACTCGACACCTAACTATGGCTACACCTTC. Amino acid sequence: CASSYSTPNYGYTF.

This chain joins TRBV6-1 and TRBJ2-7, with 11 bases matching TRBD1. The V segment lost 2 bases and the J segment 3 bases; nucleotides outside the gene matches: 6. The CDR3 loop spans 16 amino acids. CDR1 is MNHNS and CDR2 is SASEGT in the germline V gene. For the CDR3, the DNA is TGTGCCAGCAGTGAAATCTCCGGGACAGGGGGCTACGAGCAGTACTTC. Translated, it gives CASSEISGTGGYEQYF.

This clone was counted a single time. The chain combines TRBV9 with TRBJ1-1, with 9 positions matching TRBD1. V lost 4 bases, J lost 10 bases, and 5 bases stayed unmatched. This CDR3 region has 12 residues. Germline assignment: CDR1 SGDLS and CDR2 YYNGEE. The CDR3 sequence is CASSPPGQGAFF. The CDR3 nucleotides are TGTGCCAGCAGCCCCCCGGGACAGGGAGCTTTCTTT.

This clone was detected once. The chain recombines TRBV7-2 with TRBJ1-2; 12 nucleotides match TRBD1. The CDR3 consists of 14 residues. Trimming took 5 bases from V and 6 from J; bases not matched to a gene: 4. CDR1 SGHTA and CDR2 FQGNSA come from the germline V gene. CDR3 amino acids: CASSRGTGGDGYTF. The CDR3 DNA reads as TGTGCCAGCAGCCGTGGGACAGGGGGCGATGGCTACACCTTC.

The rearrangement links TRBV6-2 or TRBV6-3 to TRBJ1-5; 7 bases align to TRBD1. With 5 bases clipped from V and 6 bases from J, the junction kept 7 bases outside the gene matches. The CDR3 consists of 14 residues. In germline, CDR1 is MNHEY, CDR2 SVGEGT. The CDR3 sequence: CASSRQGGFQPQHF. The CDR3 coding sequence is TGTGCCAGCAGTCGACAGGGTGGGTTTCAGCCCCAGCATTTT.

This chain uses TRBV6-2 or TRBV6-3 with TRBJ1-2, with unresolved D. This CDR3 spans 16 amino acids. V lost 0 bases, J lost 0 bases, and 11 bases lay in between. Germline values: CDR1 MNHEY, CDR2 SVGEGT. CDR3 sequence: CASSYSLRLPNYGYTF. CDR3 nucleotides: TGTGCCAGCAGTTACTCGTTGAGGTTGCCTAACTATGGCTACACCTTC.

This clone was seen only once. This chain joins TRBV7-3 and TRBJ2-5; TRBD1 aligns across 10 bases. The CDR3 consists of 18 residues. Germline CDR1 is SGHTA and CDR2 is FQGTGA. V was clipped by 5 bases and J by 5 bases; unmatched bases: 17. The CDR3 DNA follows: TGTGCCAGCAGCGACCCCCCCCGACTCTCGGGACAGGGGGAGACCCAGTACTTC. Its protein is CASSDPPRLSGQGETQYF.

The chain uses TRBV5-4 and TRBJ2-7; TRBD1 is a possible D gene (5 bases). CDR1 is SGHNT and CDR2 is YYREEE in the germline V gene (reference sequence). Trimming pared 0 bases from V and 2 bases from J, leaving 9 bases between. The CDR3 contains 14 residues. CDR3 region: CASSLAGNPYEQYF. The CDR3 DNA reads TGTGCCAGCAGCTTGGCAGGGAACCCCTACGAGCAGTACTTC.

The rearrangement uses TRBV5-8 and TRBJ1-4; D is undetermined. Trimming removed 2 bases at V and 0 bases at J, with 11 bases between. CDR3 length: 16 amino acids. CDR1 is SGHTS and CDR2 is YDEGEE in the germline V gene. The CDR3 spells CASSFYQAATNEKLFF. The CDR3 DNA sequence: TGTGCCAGCAGCTTCTATCAGGCTGCAACTAATGAAAAACTGTTTTTT.

This rearrangement joins TRBV5-1 to TRBJ1-1; tentatively, D is TRBD1 (6 bases). The V gene lost 3 bases and the J gene lost 3 bases, with 9 bases spanning the gap. CDR3 length equals 13 residues. Germline V lookup: CDR1 SGHRS, CDR2 YFSETQ. The CDR3 DNA is TGCGCCAGCAGCTACAGGGTTGACACTGAAGCTTTCTTT. Its protein is CASSYRVDTEAFF.

This rearrangement joins TRBV6-5 to TRBJ1-4; D gene uncertain. Germline assignment: CDR1 MNHEY and CDR2 SVGAGI. This CDR3 spans 15 amino acids. V lost 7 bases, J lost 7 bases, and 19 bases lay in between. The CDR3 is CASTSRAGVGEKLFF. As DNA, the CDR3 is TGTGCCAGCACCTCCCGGGCCGGGGTTGGTGAAAAACTGTTTTTT.

This clone was counted a single time. The chain combines TRBV4-2 with TRBJ2-3, with D possibly TRBD2 on 7 matching bases. The CDR3 loop spans 17 amino acids. Germline V gene data show CDR1 as LGHNA and CDR2 as YNFKEQ. V lost 0 bases and J 2 bases, leaving 15 bases between the germline ends. The CDR3 here is CASSQDQGTTFTDTQYF. CDR3 coding DNA: TGTGCCAGCAGCCAAGATCAGGGGACTACCTTCACAGATACGCAGTATTTT.

This chain connects TRBV10-3 to TRBJ2-7; 7 nucleotides line up with TRBD2. CDR1 and CDR2 from the germline V gene are ENHRY and SYGVKD. V was clipped by 3 bases and J by 3 bases; unmatched bases: 8. The CDR3 covers 15 residues. This CDR3 is CAISEGVRGGYEQYF. Written as DNA, the CDR3 is TGTGCCATCAGTGAAGGAGTGCGCGGGGGCTACGAGCAGTACTTC.

The gene calls are TRBV6-5 and TRBJ2-7; 7 bases fit TRBD1. The CDR3 is 14 amino acids. Trimming removed 5 bases from V and 2 bases from J; junction bases left unmatched: 6. The germline V gene has CDR1 MNHEY and CDR2 SVGAGI. In DNA, the CDR3 is TGTGCCAGCAGTCAACCGGGACAGCCCTACGAGCAGTACTTC. The encoded protein is CASSQPGQPYEQYF.

The rearrangement links TRBV7-9 to TRBJ2-3, with 14 bases matching TRBD2. CDR1 is SEHNR, CDR2 FQNEAQ, per germline (reference sequence). The CDR3 is 16 residues long. Trimming took 5 bases from V and 3 from J; bases not matched to a gene: 4. The CDR3 region has the DNA TGTGCCAGCAGCACCCGGACTAGCGGGGGGACAGATACGCAGTATTTT. Translating it yields CASSTRTSGGTDTQYF. The complete variable domain, with remaining parts taken from reference TRBV7-9 and TRBJ2-3, reads DTGVSQNPRHKITKRGQNVTFRCDPISEHNRLYWYRQTLGQGPEFLTYFQNEAQLEKSRLLSDRFSAERPKGSFSTLEIQRTEQGDSAMYLCASSTRTSGGTDTQYFGPGTRLTVL.

The chain employs TRBV6-2 or TRBV6-3 and TRBJ1-1; D remains unclear. The CDR3 has 16 amino acids. The germline V gene encodes CDR1 MNHEY and CDR2 SVGEGT. V was cut by 6 bases and J by 2 bases, with 19 bases left in between. CDR3 nucleotides: TGTGCCAGCAGCCAGGTCGTAGGAGGGCTAAACACTGAAGCTTTCTTT. It yields the protein CASSQVVGGLNTEAFF.

The J gene is TRBJ2-7, the V gene TRBV4-1; the D gene is possibly TRBD2 (5 bases). In germline, CDR1 is MGHRA, CDR2 YSYEKL. V was cut by 0 bases and J by 0 bases, with 12 bases left in between. The CDR3 loop spans 16 amino acids. The DNA for the CDR3 is TGCGCCAGCAGCCAAGAAGTAAGGAGGATCTCCTACGAGCAGTACTTC. It is translated as CASSQEVRRISYEQYF.

The chain recombines TRBV5-1 with TRBJ2-3; D gene ambiguous. This CDR3 is built from 12 residues. CDR1 is SGHRS and CDR2 is YFSETQ in the germline V gene. V shed 0 bases and J shed 5 bases, with 4 bases lying between them. CDR3 coding DNA: TGCGCCAGCAGCTTGGCCGGAGATACGCAGTATTTT. It translates to CASSLAGDTQYF.

J is TRBJ2-2 and V is TRBV5-1; D not resolved. The germline V gene encodes CDR1 SGHRS and CDR2 YFSETQ. The CDR3 contains 14 residues. Trimming took 2 bases from V and 4 from J, leaving 9 bases between them. This CDR3 is CASSFGVSTGELFF. CDR3 coding DNA: TGCGCCAGCAGCTTTGGAGTTTCCACCGGGGAGCTGTTTTTT.